The 20 T cell receptor beta chains presented below share a single source sample, sequenced in a study of early T cells in non-severe SARS-CoV-2 infection. TCRdb reprocessed the 5' RACE reads with MiXCR, giving one entry per CDR3 protein. The sample has tens of thousands of distinct CDR3 sequences; about 9.1% are singletons. The material sequenced was whole blood. These receptors all come from an adult who was a healthcare worker with PCR-confirmed SARS-CoV-2 infection or an uninfected control (not recorded which).

This clonotype was observed at least ten times. The J gene is TRBJ2-1, the V gene TRBV29-1, with 10 positions matching TRBD2. The CDR3 is 14 residues long. V was pared by 2 bases and J by 7 bases, with 5 bases of the junction left unmatched. Germline CDR1 is SQVTM and CDR2 is ANQGSEA. CDR3 nucleotide sequence: TGCAGCGTTGAAAGAGCGGGGGGGCCTAATGAGCAGTTCTTC. Translated, it gives CSVERAGGPNEQFF.

This clonotype showed up many times. V gene TRBV7-3 combines with J gene TRBJ2-5; D is possibly TRBD1 (7 bases). The germline V and J ends were trimmed by 1 base and 0 bases, with 18 bases remaining between them. Germline V gene sequence: CDR1 SGHTA, CDR2 FQGTGA. The CDR3 spans 18 residues. The CDR3 region is CASSLKGLTGYHQETQYF. The DNA of the CDR3 is TGTGCCAGCAGCTTAAAGGGACTGACAGGGTATCACCAAGAGACCCAGTACTTC.

This clonotype was counted only a few times. The CDR3 coding sequence is TGCAGCGTTAAAACAGGGGAAGCTTTCTTT. Translation gives CSVKTGEAFF. This chain joins TRBV29-1 and TRBJ1-1; D is perhaps TRBD1 (6 bases). The V gene lost 5 bases and the J gene lost 8 bases, with 9 bases spanning the gap. The CDR3 consists of 10 residues. Germline assignment: CDR1 SQVTM and CDR2 ANQGSEA.

This clonotype appeared many times. This chain links TRBV5-1 with TRBJ2-7; D remains ambiguous. The CDR3 spans 14 residues. Germline assignment: CDR1 SGHRS and CDR2 YFSETQ. V gave up 4 bases and J gave up 9 bases, with 20 bases separating them. Here the CDR3 reads CASSASALPDGQYF. In DNA form, the CDR3 reads TGCGCCAGCAGCGCCTCCGCACTCCCAGACGGGCAGTACTTC. Using reference TRBV5-1 and TRBJ2-7 for the parts outside the CDR3, the full variable domain is KAGVTQTPRYLIKTRGQQVTLSCSPISGHRSVSWYQQTPGQGLQFLFEYFSETQRNKGNFPGRFSGRQFSNSRSEMNVSTLELGDSALYLCASSASALPDGQYFGPGTRLTVT.

This clonotype was detected many times. V gene TRBV9 combines with J gene TRBJ1-4; unclear D gene. This CDR3 region has 14 residues. Per the germline V gene, CDR1 is SGDLS and CDR2 is YYNGEE. Trimming removed 4 bases from V and 3 bases from J, with 10 bases in between. The CDR3: CASSPQWANEKLFF. In DNA form, the CDR3 reads TGTGCCAGCAGCCCCCAGTGGGCTAATGAAAAACTGTTTTTT.

By frequency in the sample, this clonotype is medium-sized (0.01 to 0.1%). J is TRBJ2-3 and V is TRBV12-3 or TRBV12-4; weak D call: TRBD2 (7 bases). The CDR3 covers 15 residues. The V end lost 7 bases, the J end lost 2 bases, and 16 bases lay between the germline ends. CDR3 in amino acids: CASTGAGVNTDTQYF. The CDR3 region has the DNA TGTGCCAGCACGGGGGCGGGAGTGAACACAGATACGCAGTATTTT.

This clonotype came up many times. The chain couples TRBV7-8 to TRBJ2-1; D not resolved. The CDR3 runs to 15 residues. CDR1 and CDR2 (germline): SGHVS, FQNEAQ. Trimming pared 5 bases from V and 1 base from J, leaving 12 bases between. The CDR3 DNA is TGTGCCAGCAGCCTAGAGTCACGGTCCTACAATGAGCAGTTCTTC. Amino acid sequence: CASSLESRSYNEQFF.

In its sample, this clonotype was seen many times. This sequence joins TRBV4-3 and TRBJ2-7; D is ambiguous. Germline V gene data show CDR1 as LGHNA and CDR2 as YSLEER. The CDR3 sequence is 15 residues long. Trimming stripped 4 bases from V and 1 base from J, with 14 bases between. CDR3 loop: CASSLSLTRSYEQYF. The DNA for the CDR3 is TGCGCCAGCAGCCTTAGCCTTACCCGTTCCTACGAGCAGTACTTC.

This clonotype is medium-sized in the sample. This chain uses TRBV5-1 with TRBJ2-7; 7 bases are a match to TRBD2. This CDR3 has 13 amino acids. V was pared by 2 bases and J by 5 bases, with 4 bases of the junction left unmatched. CDR1 is SGHRS, CDR2 YFSETQ, per germline. DNA of the CDR3: TGCGCCAGCAGCTTACGGCGGGAGAACGAGCAGTACTTC. Residues: CASSLRRENEQYF.

In its sample, this clonotype was seen many times. This rearrangement joins TRBV7-9 to TRBJ1-1; D gene uncertain. The CDR3 length is 15 residues. Trimming pared 4 bases from V and 0 bases from J, leaving 12 bases between. The V gene's germline CDR1 is SEHNR and CDR2 FQNEAQ (reference sequence). The CDR3 here is CASSSDLSLNTEAFF. The DNA of the CDR3 is TGTGCCAGCAGCTCGGACCTTTCATTGAACACTGAAGCTTTCTTT. Full variable domain (missing parts from reference TRBV7-9 and TRBJ1-1): DTGVSQNPRHKITKRGQNVTFRCDPISEHNRLYWYRQTLGQGPEFLTYFQNEAQLEKSRLLSDRFSAERPKGSFSTLEIQRTEQGDSAMYLCASSSDLSLNTEAFFGQGTRLTVV.

This clonotype has only a few counts. This chain connects TRBV29-1 to TRBJ1-2; D gene uncertain. Germline values: CDR1 SQVTM, CDR2 ANQGSEA. CDR3 length: 11 amino acids. With 3 bases removed from V and 6 bases from J, the gap between germline ends came to 8 bases. CDR3 loop: CSVDAADGYTF. The CDR3 DNA sequence: TGCAGCGTTGATGCGGCAGATGGCTACACCTTC.

This clonotype has a count of ten or more. This chain joins TRBV5-1 and TRBJ2-3; TRBD1 matches at 9 bases. Germline lookup yields CDR1 SGHRS and CDR2 YFSETQ. CDR3 length: 15 amino acids. The V and J ends lost 2 bases and 6 bases, in that order; junction bases with no gene match: 7. The CDR3 nucleotides read TGCGCCAGCAGCTTCGGGACAGGGTCCTCGGATACGCAGTATTTT. Translation gives CASSFGTGSSDTQYF.

This clonotype was picked up a small number of times. V usage is TRBV7-2 and J usage is TRBJ2-5; TRBD2 aligns across 10 bases. Germline assignment: CDR1 SGHTA and CDR2 FQGNSA. This CDR3 comprises 17 residues. Trimming took 0 bases from V and 5 from J; bases not matched to a gene: 9. Written as DNA, the CDR3 is TGTGCCAGCAGCTTAGCCGGCTCTAGCGGGAGAGGGGAGACCCAGTACTTC. It specifies CASSLAGSSGRGETQYF.

This clonotype was seen at least ten times. The rearrangement links TRBV5-4 to TRBJ2-1, with 10 bases aligning to TRBD2. CDR3 length: 20 amino acids. CDR1 and CDR2 from the germline V gene are SGHNT and YYREEE (reference sequence). V was clipped by 0 bases and J by 7 bases; unmatched bases: 19. Written as DNA, the CDR3 is TGTGCCAGCAGCTTGGCGGGACTAGCGTTAGGAGGAGTTTTGGGGAATGAGCAGTTCTTC. This gives the protein CASSLAGLALGGVLGNEQFF. Looking up the rest from reference TRBV5-4 and TRBJ2-1 gives the full variable domain: ETGVTQSPTHLIKTRGQQVTLRCSSQSGHNTVSWYQQALGQGPQFIFQYYREEENGRGNFPPRFSGLQFPNYSSELNVNALELDDSALYLCASSLAGLALGGVLGNEQFFGPGTRLTVL.

This clonotype was picked up many times. The genes are TRBV5-6 and TRBJ2-7; no clear D. Germline V gene sequence: CDR1 SGHDT, CDR2 YYEEEE. The V end lost 1 base, the J end lost 0 bases, and 5 bases lay between the germline ends. The CDR3 runs to 13 residues. The CDR3 reads CASSLRSSYEQYF. CDR3 bases: TGTGCCAGCAGCTTGAGGAGCTCCTACGAGCAGTACTTC.

This clonotype appeared many times. This chain connects TRBV4-2 to TRBJ2-7; D not resolved. There are 14 residues in the CDR3. Germline V CDR1 and CDR2: LGHNA, YNFKEQ. The V end was cut by 1 base, the J end by 6 bases, with 13 bases between. CDR3 DNA sequence: TGTGCCAGCAGCCAAGGGAGATACGGTTTCGAGCAGTACTTC. Translating it yields CASSQGRYGFEQYF.

This clonotype was recorded at least ten times. The gene calls are TRBV7-9 and TRBJ1-1; perhaps TRBD1 as D (5 bases). V lost 4 bases and J 5 bases, leaving 11 bases between the germline ends. CDR1 SEHNR and CDR2 FQNEAQ come from the germline V gene (reference sequence). The CDR3 totals 13 residues. The CDR3 is CASSWGKETEAFF. The DNA for the CDR3 is TGTGCCAGCAGCTGGGGGAAAGAAACTGAAGCTTTCTTT.

This clonotype was observed many times. The chain links TRBV27 to TRBJ1-5; D perhaps matches TRBD1 (5 bases). Trimming took off 6 bases at V and 7 bases at J, with 16 bases between the two ends. The CDR3 runs to 14 residues. The germline CDR1 and CDR2 sequences are MNHEY and SMNVEV (reference sequence). CDR3 DNA: TGTGCCAGCAGCTTCCAGGGTACACAACAGCCCCAGCATTTT. Translation: CASSFQGTQQPQHF.

The chain recombines TRBV15 with TRBJ2-1, with 9 bases matching TRBD2. CDR3 length: 16 residues. The V segment lost 5 bases and the J segment 5 bases; nucleotides outside the gene matches: 10. The V gene's germline CDR1 is LNHNV and CDR2 YYDKDF (reference sequence). CDR3 in amino acids: CATSPRGAGGHNEQFF. The CDR3 nucleotides are TGTGCCACCAGCCCCCGAGGGGCGGGGGGGCACAATGAGCAGTTCTTC.

This clonotype was recorded at least ten times. The V call is TRBV7-6, the J call TRBJ2-3; tentatively, D is TRBD2 (6 bases). The CDR3 is made up of 17 amino acids. V was pared by 1 base and J by 0 bases, with 14 bases between. The germline V gene has CDR1 SGHVS and CDR2 FNYEAQ. CDR3 bases: TGTGCCAGCAGCTTAGTCAGGAGGGGCCGAAGCACAGATACGCAGTATTTT. Protein: CASSLVRRGRSTDTQYF. Full variable domain (remainder filled in from reference TRBV7-6 and TRBJ2-3): GAGVSQSPRYKVTKRGQDVALRCDPISGHVSLYWYRQALGQGPEFLTYFNYEAQQDKSGLPNDRFSAERPEGSISTLTIQRTEQRDSAMYRCASSLVRRGRSTDTQYFGPGTRLTVL.